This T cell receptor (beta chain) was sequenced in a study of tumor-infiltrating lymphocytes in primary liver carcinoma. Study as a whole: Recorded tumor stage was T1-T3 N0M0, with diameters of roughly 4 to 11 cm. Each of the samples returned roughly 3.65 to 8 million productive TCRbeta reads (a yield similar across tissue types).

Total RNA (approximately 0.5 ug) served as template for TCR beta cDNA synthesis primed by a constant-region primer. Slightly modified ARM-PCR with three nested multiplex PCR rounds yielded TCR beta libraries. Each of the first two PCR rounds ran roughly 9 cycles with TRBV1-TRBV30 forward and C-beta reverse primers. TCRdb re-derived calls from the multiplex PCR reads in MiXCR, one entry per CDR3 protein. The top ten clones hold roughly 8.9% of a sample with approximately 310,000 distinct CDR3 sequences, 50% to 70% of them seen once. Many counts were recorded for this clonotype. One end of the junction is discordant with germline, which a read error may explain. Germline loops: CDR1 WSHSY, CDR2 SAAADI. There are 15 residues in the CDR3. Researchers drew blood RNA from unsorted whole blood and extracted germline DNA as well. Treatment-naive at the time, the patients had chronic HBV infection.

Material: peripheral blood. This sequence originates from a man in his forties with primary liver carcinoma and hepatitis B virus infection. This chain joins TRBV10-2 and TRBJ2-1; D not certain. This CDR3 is CASNEALSSYNEQFF. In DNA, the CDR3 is TGCGCCAGCAATGAGGCCCTGAGCTCCTACAATGAGCAGTTCTTC.